The rows below give T cell receptor beta chains drawn from one sample of a study of technical replicates of blood from a handful of donors. Clones were read by immunoSEQ multiplex PCR, and TCRdb kept only the in-frame ones, dropping some. The sample includes 70,000 to 75,000 clones, approximately 95% seen only once; the top ten take more than 0.25%. Sequencing was performed on T cells isolated from PBMCs. The receptors originated from a human donor in good health. CDR3s include the opening cysteine and the closing phenylalanine or tryptophan. A D gene is named only where the DNA matches it firmly. The size entry is marked missing in some rows and otherwise reads once, few, many or a size class.

V,size,J,D,DNA,CDR3
TRBV5-1,-,TRBJ2-5,TRBD2,TGCGCCAGCAGCATGGACGTTCAAGCGGGGGGCTGGGAGACCCAGTACTTC,CASSMDVQAGGWETQYF
TRBV2,once,TRBJ1-1,-,TGTGCCAGCAGTCAGGGACTGGACACTGAAGCTTTCTTT,CASSQGLDTEAFF
TRBV7-9,-,TRBJ2-2,TRBD1,TGTGCCAGCAGCTCCGGGGGGACAGGGGTGGTGTACACCGGGGAGCTGTTTTTT,CASSSGGTGVVYTGELFF
TRBV6-5,once,TRBJ1-3,-,TGTGCCAGCTCTCAAACAGGGCGGAACACCATATATTTT,CASSQTGRNTIYF
TRBV7-9,-,TRBJ2-1,TRBD2,TGTGCCAGCAGCCCCTTCCTAGCGGAGGGAAAGTTCTTC,CASSPFLAEGKFF
TRBV6-1,-,TRBJ2-7,-,TGTGCCAGCAGTGCTGATGGAGTGAGGGAGCAGTACTTC,CASSADGVREQYF
TRBV6-4,-,TRBJ2-2,-,TGTGCCAGCAGGCCTCAGACTGGGTCATTCGGGGAGCTGTTTTTT,CASRPQTGSFGELFF
TRBV6-5,-,TRBJ2-3,-,TGTGCCAGCAGTTACGGACTCTCAGATACGCAGTATTTT,CASSYGLSDTQYF
TRBV5-5,-,TRBJ2-5,TRBD2,TGTGCCAGCAGCGTAACTAGCGGGGGGGCCATGGTGACCCAGTACTTC,CASSVTSGGAMVTQYF
TRBV10-3,once,TRBJ2-2,TRBD2,TGTGCCATCAGTGAGACTAGCGGGGACACCGGGGAGCTGTTTTTT,CAISETSGDTGELFF
TRBV27,-,TRBJ1-3,TRBD1,TGTGCCAGCAGTTTGACAGGGTCGAGTGGAAACACCATATATTTT,CASSLTGSSGNTIYF
TRBV4-1,-,TRBJ1-5,-,TGCGCCAGCAGCCAAGGAGAAAATCAGCCCCAGCATTTT,CASSQGENQPQHF
TRBV15,-,TRBJ2-4,-,TGTGCCACCAGCAGAGGCCCAGCCCTAGCCGTAGCCAAAAACATTCAGTACTTC,CATSRGPALAVAKNIQYF
TRBV7-9,once,TRBJ1-2,TRBD1,TGTGCCAGCAGCTTGGGACAGGGGATTAACTATGGCTACACCTTC,CASSLGQGINYGYTF
TRBV19,once,TRBJ2-1,TRBD2,TGTGCCAGTAAGAACCGGGAGGGCCAAAATGAGCAGTTCTTC,CASKNREGQNEQFF
TRBV7-9,-,TRBJ1-2,TRBD1,TGTGCCAGCAGCTTTGGACAGGGGAATAAAGGCTACACCTTC,CASSFGQGNKGYTF
TRBV9,-,TRBJ2-3,TRBD2,TGTGCCAGCAGCGTAGGCGGGGGGATGGCAGATACGCAGTATTTT,CASSVGGGMADTQYF
TRBV25-1,-,TRBJ2-7,TRBD1,TGTGCCAGCGGACGGGGACAGGCCTACGAGCAGTACTTC,CASGRGQAYEQYF
TRBV7-2,once,TRBJ1-2,-,TGTGCCAGCAGCCTCCCGGTGCGGGGCCGGGCTCGCTACACCTTC,CASSLPVRGRARYTF
TRBV18,-,TRBJ1-6,-,TGTGCCAGCTCACCTCTCATCGCGACAGGTCATAATTCACCCCTCCACTTT,CASSPLIATGHNSPLHF
TRBV10-2,-,TRBJ1-4,-,TGCGCCAGCAGTGAGTCCCTCGTTCGAGGGAGGAATGATGAAAAACTGTTTTTT,CASSESLVRGRNDEKLFF
TRBV7-9,-,TRBJ1-3,TRBD1,TGTGCCAGCAGCCCCGGACAGGGAGAAACAAACACCATATATTTT,CASSPGQGETNTIYF
TRBV30,-,TRBJ2-7,TRBD1,TGTGCCTGGTCCCCAGAGACAGGGCGTGGGGGCATGAGCTACGAGCAGTACTTC,CAWSPETGRGGMSYEQYF
TRBV5-4,-,TRBJ2-1,TRBD1,TGTGCCAGCAGCTTGAAGGGGGTAAGGGGGCATCAGAACAATGAGCAGTTCTTC,CASSLKGVRGHQNNEQFF
TRBV28,-,TRBJ2-7,-,TGTGCCAGCAGTTTACCGGGAGAAAGATTGGTCGGATCCTACGAGCAGTACTTC,CASSLPGERLVGSYEQYF
TRBV19,-,TRBJ2-7,TRBD1,TGTGCCAGTAGTTGGACAGGTTCGTACGAGCAGTACTTC,CASSWTGSYEQYF
TRBV7-9,-,TRBJ2-7,-,TGTGCCAGCAGCTTAGCGACTACTATGGCCGGTATATCCTACGAGCAGTACTTC,CASSLATTMAGISYEQYF
TRBV29-1,once,TRBJ1-2,TRBD1,TGCAGCGTGCCTTGGGACAGGGGAACCTATGGCTACACCTTC,CSVPWDRGTYGYTF
TRBV27,-,TRBJ2-5,-,TGTGCCAGCAGTACCCCAGGGGGACTTCTACAAGAGACCCAGTACTTC,CASSTPGGLLQETQYF
TRBV19,-,TRBJ1-1,-,TGTGCCAGTAGTATACAGGTGAACACTGAAGCTTTCTTT,CASSIQVNTEAFF
TRBV28,-,TRBJ1-5,-,TGTGCCAGCAGTTTACTTAGCCTTACTCAGCCCCAGCATTTT,CASSLLSLTQPQHF
TRBV27,once,TRBJ2-2,TRBD2,TGTGCCAGCAGTTTAAGGCGTGGGACTAGCGGGATTACCGGGGAGCTGTTTTTT,CASSLRRGTSGITGELFF
TRBV7-9,-,TRBJ2-1,TRBD2,TGTGCCAGCAGCCCCCCCGAGCGGGGGAATGAGCAGTTCTTC,CASSPPERGNEQFF
TRBV6-1,-,TRBJ2-7,TRBD1,TGTGCCAGCACTAGTCCAGGACAGGGATCCTACGAGCAGTACTTC,CASTSPGQGSYEQYF
TRBV28,-,TRBJ1-1,-,TGTGCCAGCGGAGGTGAAGCTTTCTTT,CASGGEAFF
TRBV18,-,TRBJ1-2,-,TGTGCCAGCTCACCAAGGGGCTCCGATGGCTACACCTTC,CASSPRGSDGYTF
TRBV5-8,-,TRBJ2-7,TRBD2,TGTGCCAGCAGCGACGGACTAGGAGCGGGTCGTTCCTACGAGCAGTACTTC,CASSDGLGAGRSYEQYF
TRBV5-6,-,TRBJ2-1,-,TGTGCCAGCAGCTTGATCACACACTCCTACAATGAGCAGTTCTTC,CASSLITHSYNEQFF
TRBV28,-,TRBJ2-7,-,TGTGCCAGCAGTTTAGAACGGTTCTTGGAGCAGTACTTC,CASSLERFLEQYF
TRBV12-5,-,TRBJ2-1,-,TGTGCTAGTGGTCGGGGAGTTGAGGAGCAGTTCTTC,CASGRGVEEQFF
TRBV6-1,-,TRBJ2-1,-,TGTGCCAGCAGTGAACCCAGGGAGCAGTTCTTC,CASSEPREQFF
TRBV18,-,TRBJ2-1,TRBD2,TGTGCCAGCTCACCAGGGACTAGAAACAATGAGCAGTTCTTC,CASSPGTRNNEQFF
TRBV19,-,TRBJ2-5,-,TGTGCCAGTAGTATAGCGGGCGGGATTGACGAGACCCAGTACTTC,CASSIAGGIDETQYF
TRBV30,few,TRBJ2-3,TRBD2,TGTGCCTGGAGTTTCGGGGGGGGAGATACGCAGTATTTT,CAWSFGGGDTQYF
TRBV29-1,-,TRBJ1-1,-,TGCAGCGTTGATCCAAGACAAGCTGAAGCTTTCTTT,CSVDPRQAEAFF
TRBV7-9,-,TRBJ2-6,-,TGTGCCAGCAGCTTAGAACGGGGCTCTGGGGCCAACGTCCTGACTTTC,CASSLERGSGANVLTF
TRBV28,once,TRBJ1-3,TRBD1,TGTGCCAGCAGTTTCGTCCCGGGACAGGGATCTGGAAACACCATATATTTT,CASSFVPGQGSGNTIYF
TRBV5-1,-,TRBJ2-7,-,TGCGCCAGCAGCCACGGGAGAGACTACGAGCAGTACTTC,CASSHGRDYEQYF
TRBV9,-,TRBJ1-1,TRBD1,TGTGCCAGCAGCCTCATGGGACTAGACAGGGGGCATGAAGCTTTCTTT,CASSLMGLDRGHEAFF
TRBV6-4,-,TRBJ2-1,TRBD1,TGTGCCAGCAGTGACATATTAGGGACAGGGGCCCATGAGCAGTTCTTC,CASSDILGTGAHEQFF
TRBV28,-,TRBJ2-2,-,TGTGCCAGCCTCCCCACAGGGATGAACACCGGGGAGCTGTTTTTT,CASLPTGMNTGELFF
TRBV10-3,-,TRBJ2-5,TRBD2,TGTGCCATCAGTGAGTCCGGGGGGACTAGCGGGAGTGAGACCCAGTACTTC,CAISESGGTSGSETQYF
TRBV5-4,-,TRBJ2-5,TRBD2,TGTGCCAGCAGCCTTAGCGGGGGCTACCAAGAGACCCAGTACTTC,CASSLSGGYQETQYF
TRBV29-1,-,TRBJ1-1,TRBD1,TGCAGCGCCATAAACAGGGGAATGAACACTGAAGCTTTCTTT,CSAINRGMNTEAFF
TRBV7-2,-,TRBJ2-7,-,TGTGCCAGCAGCTTTTCCGGCGGGGCGAGTCACGAGCAGTACTTC,CASSFSGGASHEQYF
TRBV18,-,TRBJ1-1,-,TGTGCCAGCTCACCAGGGGCGAACACTGAAGCTTTCTTT,CASSPGANTEAFF
TRBV4-1,-,TRBJ2-3,TRBD2,TGCGCCAGCAGCCTAGGGCTAGCGGGAATCACTGGAAACACAGATACGCAGTATTTT,CASSLGLAGITGNTDTQYF